This TCR beta chain was identified during a study of PD-L1 blockade in urothelial cancer. Germline CDR1 reads SGHVS; CDR2 reads FQNEAQ. The CDR3 loop spans 12 amino acids. The germline V and J ends were trimmed by 3 bases and 5 bases, with 5 bases remaining between them. Clones were sequenced by immunoSEQ multiplex PCR, and TCRdb holds only the in-frame ones, with some missing. Of over 14,000 clones in the sample, more than 75% were seen once. Source: PBMCs, taken around atezolizumab (anti-PD-L1) treatment. V and J are TRBV7-8 and TRBJ2-1, with D possibly being TRBD1 (5 bases). The receptor was isolated from a man between 65 and 79 years old with urothelial cancer. CDR3 in amino acids: CASSFRDNEQFF. CDR3 bases: TGTGCCAGCAGCTTCAGGGACAATGAGCAGTTCTTC.